The 23 T cell receptor beta chains reported below all come from one sample, sequenced in a study of T cell repertoires in cytomegalovirus infection. For these TCRs, the target antigens are not known. TCRdb itself ran the reads through MiXCR, one entry per CDR3 protein. Seen here are approximately 260,000 distinct CDR3 sequences, 22% observed once, and the top ten hold roughly 19%. The sequencing here drew on cultured PBMCs, taken from culture after CMV antigen stimulation. The receptors were gathered from a human donor in good health (CMV status not recorded). Some clones in this sample may be carry-over from other donors' samples.

The chain combines TRBV12-3 or TRBV12-4 with TRBJ1-5, with 9 bases fitting TRBD1. The length of the CDR3 is 16 residues. The J segment lost 4 bases and the V segment lost 4 bases, leaving 8 bases of the junction unmatched. The CDR3 here is CASSSLKGTGNQPQHF. The CDR3 DNA sequence: TGTGCCAGCAGTTCCTTAAAGGGGACAGGGAATCAGCCCCAGCATTTT.

The chain has TRBV6-5 and TRBJ2-3; D ambiguous. The germline CDR1 and CDR2 sequences are MNHEY and SVGAGI. The V end was cut by 0 bases, the J end by 9 bases, with 13 bases between. The CDR3 is made up of 14 amino acids. The CDR3 region has the DNA TGTGCCAGCAGTTACTCTGCCAACCACCAGACGCAGTATTTT. Amino acid sequence: CASSYSANHQTQYF.

This rearrangement joins TRBV5-5 to TRBJ1-2, with 8 bases lining up with TRBD1. Germline-derived CDR1 and CDR2 are SGHKS and YYEKEE (reference sequence). V was clipped by 4 bases and J by 6 bases; unmatched bases: 11. This CDR3 contains 15 residues. CDR3 DNA sequence: TGTGCCAGCAGCAAACCAGGACAGGGAGGAAATGGCTACACCTTC. This codes for CASSKPGQGGNGYTF.

This clonotype has only a few counts. V is TRBV24-1 and J is TRBJ2-1; perhaps TRBD1 as D (6 bases). The germline gives CDR1 KGHDR, CDR2 SFDVKD. The CDR3 loop spans 15 amino acids. The germline V and J ends were trimmed by 1 base and 2 bases, with 8 bases remaining between them. The CDR3 loop is CATSDFGTPYNEQFF. The CDR3 region has the DNA TGTGCCACCAGTGATTTCGGGACACCCTACAATGAGCAGTTCTTC.

This clonotype was detected only a few times. The chain joins TRBV12-3 or TRBV12-4 to TRBJ2-1; no definite D call. Trimming cost V 10 bases and J 0 bases, with 10 bases left between them. The CDR3 spans 13 residues. The CDR3 loop is CATTPSSYNEQFF. The CDR3 DNA reads TGTGCCACCACACCCAGCTCCTACAATGAGCAGTTCTTC.

This clonotype has a count of ten or more. The chain joins TRBV7-8 to TRBJ2-5; possible D gene TRBD2, 5 bases. Between the trimmed V and J ends, which lost 3 bases and 9 bases, there was a span of 11 bases. The CDR3 runs 12 residues. Germline-derived CDR1 and CDR2 are SGHVS and FQNEAQ. Written as DNA, the CDR3 is TGTGCCAGCAGCTTCCTGACGAGGGCCCAGTACTTC. Protein sequence: CASSFLTRAQYF. The full variable domain, completed using reference TRBV7-8 and TRBJ2-5, is GAGVSQSPRYKVAKRGQDVALRCDPISGHVSLFWYQQALGQGPEFLTYFQNEAQLDKSGLPSDRFFAERPEGSVSTLKIQRTQQEDSAVYLCASSFLTRAQYFGPGTRLLVL.

This rearrangement joins TRBV5-1 to TRBJ2-7; the match to TRBD2 covers 12 bases. Germline CDR1 SGHRS, CDR2 YFSETQ. The CDR3 spans 15 residues. The V segment lost 3 bases and the J segment 5 bases; nucleotides outside the gene matches: 6. CDR3 coding DNA: TGCGCCAGCAGCTCCCTAGCGGGAGGGCCCCACGAGCAGTACTTC. This sequence encodes CASSSLAGGPHEQYF.

The sample holds many counts of this clonotype. V is TRBV7-2 and J is TRBJ2-7; D might be TRBD2 (6 bases). The CDR3 contains 14 residues. V lost 5 bases and J 7 bases, leaving 18 bases between the germline ends. Germline V gene lookup returns CDR1 SGHTA and CDR2 FQGNSA. CDR3 nucleotide sequence: TGTGCCAGCAGCCCGCAGGAGCGACGGGGGGAGCAGTACTTC. Translating it yields CASSPQERRGEQYF.

This clonotype appeared many times. This chain links TRBV7-3 with TRBJ2-1; 9 bases agree with TRBD2. The germline V gene has CDR1 SGHTA and CDR2 FQGTGA. The CDR3 extends over 17 amino acids. The V and J ends lost 1 base and 4 bases, in that order; junction bases with no gene match: 8. DNA of the CDR3: TGTGCCAGCAGCTTAAATGCGGGAGGGGGGTTATACAATGAGCAGTTCTTC. Translating gives CASSLNAGGGLYNEQFF.

In its sample, this clonotype was seen many times. This sequence joins TRBV7-2 and TRBJ2-7; unclear D gene. Germline values: CDR1 SGHTA, CDR2 FQGNSA. V lost 4 bases and J lost 6, with 7 bases in between. This CDR3 is built from 11 residues. Written as DNA, the CDR3 is TGTGCCAGCAGCTCCTTGTCCGAGCAGTACTTC. It encodes CASSSLSEQYF.

This clonotype appeared a few times. The V and J genes are TRBV11-2 and TRBJ1-1; D perhaps matches TRBD1 (6 bases). The CDR3 runs 11 residues. The V gene's germline CDR1 is SGHAT and CDR2 FQNNGV. CDR3 coding DNA: TGTGCAACAGGGAGGAACACTGAAGCTTTCTTT. Translating it yields CATGRNTEAFF.

The V gene is TRBV11-2, the J gene TRBJ2-3; either TRBD1 or TRBD2 may fit D (5 bases each). CDR3 length equals 16 residues. With 5 bases removed from V and 6 bases from J, the gap between germline ends came to 21 bases. Germline V lookup: CDR1 SGHAT, CDR2 FQNNGV. The CDR3 DNA is TGTGCCAGCAGCCCCCCGGGACGCCAAGGGATGGATACGCAGTATTTT. This encodes CASSPPGRQGMDTQYF.

This clonotype showed up many times. The rearrangement joins TRBV7-8 to TRBJ2-2; 10 nucleotides line up with TRBD2. CDR3 length equals 14 residues. CDR1 SGHVS and CDR2 FQNEAQ come from the germline V gene. The junction had 0 bases not matched to a gene; V was cut back by 1 base and J by 7 bases. Here the CDR3 reads CASSLGTSGGELFF. The CDR3 DNA reads as TGTGCCAGCAGCTTAGGGACTAGCGGCGGGGAGCTGTTTTTT.

The gene calls are TRBV12-3 or TRBV12-4 and TRBJ2-1; D uncertain. V lost 2 bases and J 15 bases, leaving 11 bases between the germline ends. The CDR3 is 11 residues long. The CDR3: CASSLRRHLFF. As DNA, the CDR3 is TGTGCCAGCAGTTTAAGGCGTCACCTGTTCTTC.

This clonotype came up many times. Here the CDR3 DNA reads TGCGCCAGCAGCCAAGTCGGGGTAGCCTATGGCTACACCTTC. It specifies CASSQVGVAYGYTF. The gene calls are TRBV4-3 and TRBJ1-2; no clear D. Trimming pared 1 base from V and 4 bases from J, leaving 10 bases between. The CDR3 totals 14 residues. Germline values: CDR1 LGHNA, CDR2 YSLEER.

The DNA of the CDR3 is TGTGCCAGCAGCTTAGTGGTAGCGAACACTGAAGCTTTCTTT. It yields the protein CASSLVVANTEAFF. V and J are TRBV11-2 and TRBJ1-1; D remains ambiguous. Germline-derived CDR1 and CDR2 are SGHAT and FQNNGV. This CDR3 contains 14 residues. The V end lost 1 base, the J end lost 1 base, and 7 bases lay between the germline ends.

The gene calls are TRBV7-6 and TRBJ2-1; perhaps TRBD2 as D (5 bases). The germline V gene encodes CDR1 SGHVS and CDR2 FNYEAQ. Trimming took 3 bases from V and 8 from J, leaving 8 bases between them. The CDR3 consists of 12 residues. The CDR3 nucleotides read TGTGCCAGCAGCTTTAAGAGGGATGAGCAGTTCTTC. It specifies CASSFKRDEQFF. Complete variable domain (other parts from reference TRBV7-6 and TRBJ2-1): GAGVSQSPRYKVTKRGQDVALRCDPISGHVSLYWYRQALGQGPEFLTYFNYEAQQDKSGLPNDRFSAERPEGSISTLTIQRTEQRDSAMYRCASSFKRDEQFFGPGTRLTVL.

This clonotype was seen more than once but under ten times. V usage is TRBV6-2 or TRBV6-3 and J usage is TRBJ2-7; 9 nucleotides agree with TRBD2. This CDR3 is built from 15 residues. V shed 4 bases and J 5 bases; nucleotides not matched to a gene: 9. Germline V gives CDR1 MNHEY, CDR2 SVGEGT. Here the CDR3 reads CASSSPLAGANEQYF. In nucleotides, the CDR3 is TGTGCCAGCAGTTCGCCTTTAGCGGGAGCCAACGAGCAGTACTTC.

The chain uses TRBV6-5 and TRBJ2-1, with 9 bases that match TRBD1. The germline CDR1 and CDR2 sequences are MNHEY and SVGAGI. The V and J ends lost 6 bases and 4 bases, in that order; junction bases with no gene match: 7. The CDR3 spans 15 residues. The CDR3 DNA sequence: TGTGCCAGCAGCCGACAGGGGGTGTCTTACAATGAGCAGTTCTTC. It encodes CASSRQGVSYNEQFF.

This clonotype was seen at least ten times. V usage is TRBV7-9 and J usage is TRBJ1-5, with 9 positions matching TRBD1. V trimming: 0 bases; J trimming: 4 bases; junction bases outside the gene matches: 7. The CDR3 is made up of 17 amino acids. The germline gives CDR1 SEHNR, CDR2 FQNEAQ (reference sequence). DNA of the CDR3: TGTGCCAGCAGCTTAGCGACGGACAGGGGTACTAATCAGCCCCAGCATTTT. This encodes CASSLATDRGTNQPQHF.

This clonotype was detected many times. The rearrangement joins TRBV12-3 or TRBV12-4 to TRBJ2-1; 10 bases map to TRBD2. The V segment lost 6 bases and the J segment 4 bases; nucleotides outside the gene matches: 12. The CDR3 consists of 17 residues. The CDR3 DNA follows: TGTGCCAGCAGCAGCGGCCGTGGACTAGCGGAATACAATGAGCAGTTCTTC. Amino acid sequence: CASSSGRGLAEYNEQFF.

The chain employs TRBV6-2 or TRBV6-3 and TRBJ2-5, with a possible D match to TRBD1 (6 bases). The V gene lost 5 bases and the J gene lost 4 bases, with 17 bases spanning the gap. The length of the CDR3 is 15 residues. Germline CDR1 MNHEY, CDR2 SVGEGT. The CDR3: CASSRGSTSGETQYF. CDR3 nucleotide sequence: TGTGCCAGCAGTAGGGGGAGTACTAGTGGAGAGACCCAGTACTTC.

V gene TRBV4-2 combines with J gene TRBJ1-5; 9 bases agree with TRBD1. The ends lost 4 bases at V and 5 bases at J; junction bases unmatched: 6. The CDR3 contains 15 residues. CDR1 and CDR2 (germline): LGHNA, YNFKEQ. The CDR3 reads CASSPQDRGDQPQHF. The CDR3 DNA sequence: TGTGCCAGCAGCCCTCAGGACAGGGGAGATCAGCCCCAGCATTTT.